This TCR beta chain was sequenced for a study of T cells in Graves' hyperthyroidism and ophthalmopathy. Reasons for excluding patients were uncontrolled infection, other autoimmune disease, pregnancy or lactation. Extraction of PBMCs used roughly 9.3 ml of fresh peripheral blood. The CDR3 is 13 residues long. Trimming removed 5 bases at V and 5 bases at J, with 12 bases between. Germline CDR1 SEHNR, CDR2 FQNEAQ (reference sequence). Broader study findings: Blood shared most expanded thyroid clonotypes above 0.001.

This clonotype was seen at least ten times. Its antigen is as yet unknown. TCR beta CDR3 regions were amplified from RNA. The study used the HTBI primer set for a first-round RT-PCR of the TCR CDR3. Via MiXCR, TCRdb re-called the multiplex PCR reads, giving one row per CDR3 protein. The sample contains about 460,000 distinct CDR3 sequences, approximately 23% of which appear only once. V gene TRBV7-9 combines with J gene TRBJ2-5, with D possibly TRBD1 on 6 matching bases. The sequence was collected from a woman aged 65 to 85 with Graves' ophthalmopathy. Sequencing was performed on blood. DNA for the CDR3: TGTGCCAGCAGCCCACAGGGTATTGAGACCCAGTACTTC. Translating gives CASSPQGIETQYF.